The next 32 T cell receptor beta chains were all read from a single sample in a study of blood T cell repertoires in COVID-19 (dated by TCRdb to about 2020). To prepare the library, the immunoSEQ multiplex PCR assay was applied. TCRdb took over this immuneACCESS table, retaining in-frame rearrangements with V and J assigned. Such tables are incomplete; in checked studies, under half of the missing clones stem from an unresolved V gene, and the remainder is unexplained. Here the sample has about 110,000 clones; approximately 80% occur a single time. Clones ranked in the top ten supply around 15% of the sample. The material sequenced was peripheral blood. The receptors here all came from an older woman with acute or convalescent COVID-19.

The chain has TRBV19 and TRBJ1-6; no firm D call. The CDR3 contains 13 residues. V dropped 0 bases and J dropped 8 bases, with 5 bases sitting between them. Germline loops: CDR1 LNHDA, CDR2 SQIVND (reference sequence). This chain's CDR3 is CASSIDRDSPLHF. CDR3 DNA: TGTGCCAGTAGTATAGATCGGGATTCACCCCTCCACTTT. The full variable domain, its missing parts supplied by reference TRBV19 and TRBJ1-6, is DGGITQSPKYLFRKEGQNVTLSCEQNLNHDAMYWYRQDPGQGLRLIYYSQIVNDFQKGDIAEGYSVSREKKESFPLTVTSAQKNPTAFYLCASSIDRDSPLHFGNGTRLTVT.

A few counts support this clone. The genes are TRBV6-2 or TRBV6-3 and TRBJ1-1, with TRBD1 matching over 7 bases. The V segment lost 6 bases and the J segment 6 bases; nucleotides outside the gene matches: 7. This CDR3 spans 13 amino acids. Germline values: CDR1 MNHEY, CDR2 SVGEGT. CDR3 DNA sequence: TGTGCCAGCAGCCCGACAGGGAGGCCTGAAGCTTTCTTT. Translation: CASSPTGRPEAFF.

This rearrangement joins TRBV19 to TRBJ2-5; 7 bases match TRBD2. Germline V CDR1 and CDR2: LNHDA, SQIVND (reference sequence). Germline trimming cut 5 bases from V and 1 base from J; bases unmatched to any gene: 10. This CDR3 spans 16 amino acids. CDR3 sequence (DNA): TGTGCCAGTAGTCCCCTTCCAGCGGGGTTCCAAGAGACCCAGTACTTC. Its translation is CASSPLPAGFQETQYF.

This rearrangement joins TRBV7-2 to TRBJ2-5; 7 bases align to TRBD2. The ends lost 3 bases at V and 2 bases at J; junction bases unmatched: 9. The CDR3 spans 16 residues. Germline CDR1 reads SGHTA; CDR2 reads FQGNSA. The CDR3 loop reads CASSFPGTTLQETQYF. The CDR3 region has the DNA TGTGCCAGCAGCTTCCCCGGGACTACTTTACAAGAGACCCAGTACTTC.

The V call is TRBV15, the J call TRBJ2-3; D may be TRBD2 (5 bases). This CDR3 region has 14 residues. V lost 0 bases and J 9 bases, leaving 13 bases between the germline ends. The germline V gene has CDR1 LNHNV and CDR2 YYDKDF (reference sequence). The CDR3 sequence: CATSRDPSLFTQYF. CDR3 DNA sequence: TGTGCCACCAGCAGAGATCCTAGCCTTTTCACGCAGTATTTT. Combining the CDR3 with reference TRBV15 and TRBJ2-3 gives the whole variable domain DAMVIQNPRYQVTQFGKPVTLSCSQTLNHNVMYWYQQKSSQAPKLLFHYYDKDFNNEADTPDNFQSRRPNTSFCFLDIRSPGLGDTAMYLCATSRDPSLFTQYFGPGTRLTVL.

The chain links TRBV6-5 to TRBJ1-2; 9 bases align to TRBD1. The CDR3 extends over 13 amino acids. V was pared by 5 bases and J by 8 bases, with 6 bases of the junction left unmatched. Germline V lookup: CDR1 MNHEY, CDR2 SVGAGI. CDR3 in DNA: TGTGCCAGCAGTCGGGACAGGGTTTGGGGCTACACCTTC. Its translation: CASSRDRVWGYTF.

The chain employs TRBV30 and TRBJ1-4; 8 bases fit TRBD1. This CDR3 is built from 14 residues. Germline CDR1 is GTSNPN and CDR2 is SVGIG (reference sequence). V gave up 5 bases and J gave up 5 bases; unmatched junction bases: 7. The chain's CDR3 is CAWGQGGGNEKLFF. For the CDR3, the DNA is TGTGCCTGGGGACAGGGAGGAGGGAATGAAAAACTGTTTTTT.

The J gene is TRBJ1-2, the V gene TRBV30; TRBD1 aligns across 10 bases. The V gene's germline CDR1 is GTSNPN and CDR2 SVGIG (reference sequence). Germline trimming cut 2 bases from V and 9 bases from J; bases unmatched to any gene: 6. The CDR3 covers 13 residues. This chain's CDR3 is CAWSRDRGGSYTF. CDR3 nucleotide sequence: TGTGCCTGGAGTCGGGACAGGGGAGGGAGCTACACCTTC.

The chain is built from TRBV7-9 and TRBJ1-4; a possible D gene is TRBD1 (6 bases). The germline CDR1 and CDR2 sequences are SEHNR and FQNEAQ (reference sequence). V lost 4 bases, J lost 11 bases, and 20 bases lay in between. This CDR3 has 15 residues. Here the CDR3 reads CASSSRGGELEKLFF. In DNA form, the CDR3 reads TGTGCCAGCAGCTCCCGAGGGGGGGAACTCGAGAAACTGTTTTTT.

The rearrangement joins TRBV10-2 to TRBJ2-2; 12 bases align to TRBD2. V dropped 5 bases and J dropped 4; count of bases not matched to a gene: 2. Looked up from germline, CDR1 is WSHSY and CDR2 is SAAADI. CDR3 size: 15 residues. In DNA, the CDR3 is TGCGCCAGCAGTCGGACTAGCGGGACCACCGGGGAGCTGTTTTTT. It specifies CASSRTSGTTGELFF.

The rearrangement links TRBV2 to TRBJ2-2; D might be TRBD2 (6 bases). V lost 2 bases and J 7 bases, leaving 17 bases between the germline ends. The length of the CDR3 is 16 residues. Per the germline V gene, CDR1 is SNHLY and CDR2 is FYNNEI. The CDR3 here is CASSEWSALGGGELFF. CDR3 bases: TGTGCCAGCAGTGAATGGTCCGCCTTGGGAGGCGGGGAGCTGTTTTTT.

The genes are TRBV27 and TRBJ1-1, with D unclear. This CDR3 comprises 14 residues. The V gene's germline CDR1 is MNHEY and CDR2 SMNVEV (reference sequence). Trimming removed 2 bases from V and 1 base from J, with 8 bases in between. CDR3 region: CASSLRRGNTEAFF. For the CDR3, the DNA is TGTGCCAGCAGTTTAAGACGGGGGAACACTGAAGCTTTCTTT.

V usage is TRBV28 and J usage is TRBJ1-5; no definite D call. The germline V and J ends were trimmed by 3 bases and 7 bases, with 7 bases remaining between them. CDR3 size: 12 residues. Germline assignment: CDR1 MDHEN and CDR2 SYDVKM. CDR3 nucleotide sequence: TGTGCCAGCAGTTTGACGGGACAGCCCCAGCATTTT. Its translation: CASSLTGQPQHF. Full variable domain (missing parts from reference TRBV28 and TRBJ1-5): DVKVTQSSRYLVKRTGEKVFLECVQDMDHENMFWYRQDPGLGLRLIYFSYDVKMKEKGDIPEGYSVSREKKERFSLILESASTNQTSMYLCASSLTGQPQHFGDGTRLSIL.

The chain employs TRBV5-6 and TRBJ2-2; 14 bases match TRBD2. V gave up 2 bases and J gave up 4 bases; unmatched junction bases: 7. Germline V gives CDR1 SGHDT, CDR2 YYEEEE. There are 18 residues in the CDR3. The CDR3 bases are TGTGCCAGCAGCTTAACTGGACTAGCGGGGGGACTCACCGGGGAGCTGTTTTTT. Its protein is CASSLTGLAGGLTGELFF.

The CDR3 DNA follows: TGTGCCAGCAGTGGAGGGCCCCTGGTAGATCAGCCCCAGCATTTT. This sequence encodes CASSGGPLVDQPQHF. This rearrangement joins TRBV27 to TRBJ1-5; D call uncertain. This CDR3 is 15 amino acids long. The germline V gene encodes CDR1 MNHEY and CDR2 SMNVEV (reference sequence). V was trimmed by 5 bases and J by 5 bases, leaving 16 bases between them.

The CDR3 spells CASSLNRPDQGHEQFF. The CDR3 DNA reads as TGTGCCAGCAGTTTAAATAGGCCGGACCAGGGCCATGAGCAGTTCTTC. The chain is built from TRBV28 and TRBJ2-1; tentative D call: TRBD1 (5 bases). Germline-derived CDR1 and CDR2 are MDHEN and SYDVKM. CDR3 length equals 16 residues. Trimming removed 2 bases from V and 8 bases from J, with 19 bases in between.

This clone turned up a few times. J is TRBJ2-7 and V is TRBV5-1; D remains ambiguous. Germline-derived CDR1 and CDR2 are SGHRS and YFSETQ. V was pared by 5 bases and J by 4 bases, with 13 bases between. The length of the CDR3 is 13 residues. CDR3 DNA: TGCGCCAGCAGACCCGGCACAGAATACGAGCAGTACTTC. It codes for CASRPGTEYEQYF.

The chain uses TRBV6-5 and TRBJ2-1; 7 nucleotides line up with TRBD1. The length of the CDR3 is 12 residues. In germline, CDR1 is MNHEY, CDR2 SVGAGI. The V gene end was trimmed by 6 bases and the J gene end by 5 bases; junction bases not matched to a gene: 1. Here the CDR3 DNA reads TGTGCCAGCAGGACAGGGAACAATGAGCAGTTCTTC. The encoded protein is CASRTGNNEQFF.

This clone was recorded once. The J gene is TRBJ1-6, the V gene TRBV18; TRBD1 is a possible D gene (6 bases). CDR3 length: 16 amino acids. Germline-derived CDR1 and CDR2 are KGHSH and LQKENI. The V gene lost 0 bases and the J gene lost 6 bases, with 12 bases spanning the gap. CDR3 sequence (DNA): TGTGCCAGCTCACCACCGGGGGCGCCCCGTAATTCACCCCTCCACTTT. Protein: CASSPPGAPRNSPLHF.

This chain joins TRBV7-9 and TRBJ2-1; D unclear. Germline V gene lookup returns CDR1 SEHNR and CDR2 FQNEAQ (reference sequence). V lost 6 bases to trimming and J lost 0 bases, with 12 bases between them. The CDR3 totals 15 residues. The CDR3 DNA follows: TGTGCCAGCAGGGAGCGAGATAGCTCCTACAATGAGCAGTTCTTC. It specifies CASRERDSSYNEQFF.

The V gene is TRBV24-1, the J gene TRBJ1-4; TRBD1 aligns across 9 bases. The CDR3 contains 23 residues. CDR1 and CDR2 (germline): KGHDR, SFDVKD. The V gene end was trimmed by 3 bases and the J gene end by 2 bases; junction bases not matched to a gene: 24. The CDR3 nucleotides are TGTGCCACCAGTGATCCGAGGGACAGGGTTTCACCTTTCCCAATCTCGACTAATGAAAAACTGTTTTTT. The encoded protein is CATSDPRDRVSPFPISTNEKLFF.

The chain employs TRBV3-1 (or the pseudogene TRBV3-2) and TRBJ2-2; a possible D gene is TRBD1 (5 bases). The germline CDR1 and CDR2 sequences are LGHDT and YNNKEL (reference sequence). This CDR3 has 14 residues. V lost 4 bases and J 5 bases, leaving 11 bases between the germline ends. CDR3 sequence reads: CASSLGRGTGELFF. CDR3 nucleotide sequence: TGTGCCAGCAGCCTAGGAAGGGGAACCGGGGAGCTGTTTTTT.

In its sample, this clone was seen once. CDR3 DNA: TGCGCCAGCAGCTTGGCGCCTAGCGGGGGGCCGCAAGAGACCCAGTACTTC. It encodes CASSLAPSGGPQETQYF. V is TRBV5-1 and J is TRBJ2-5; 11 nucleotides match TRBD2. Unmatched junction bases numbered 6, after V lost 0 bases and J lost 2 bases. This CDR3 comprises 17 residues. Germline V CDR1 and CDR2: SGHRS, YFSETQ.

This rearrangement joins TRBV6-6 to TRBJ1-5, with D perhaps TRBD1 (6 bases). Deletions cut 7 bases from V and 3 bases from J, with 13 bases between. The CDR3 totals 14 residues. Germline CDR1 MNHNY, CDR2 SVGAGI (reference sequence). The CDR3 is CASMKGGDNQPQHF. The DNA of the CDR3 is TGTGCCAGCATGAAAGGGGGGGACAATCAGCCCCAGCATTTT.

Only a few counts were recorded for this clone. The chain recombines TRBV18 with TRBJ1-1; perhaps TRBD1 as D (6 bases). Trimming took off 4 bases at V and 2 bases at J, with 26 bases between the two ends. CDR1 is KGHSH, CDR2 LQKENI, per germline. This CDR3 is 19 amino acids long. This CDR3 reads CASSREITTPGHRNTEAFF. In DNA form, the CDR3 reads TGTGCCAGCTCACGCGAGATAACCACACCGGGACACCGAAACACTGAAGCTTTCTTT.

This clone was detected only once. V gene TRBV12-5 combines with J gene TRBJ1-3; D gene ambiguous. CDR3 length: 13 residues. CDR1 and CDR2 from the germline V gene are LGHNT and FRNRAP. Trimming pared 3 bases from V and 1 base from J, leaving 4 bases between. The CDR3 protein is CASGFGSGNTIYF. DNA of the CDR3: TGTGCTAGTGGTTTCGGGTCTGGAAACACCATATATTTT.

This clone turned up a few times. The chain couples TRBV6-5 to TRBJ2-1; possibly TRBD2 for D (6 bases). Per germline, CDR1 MNHEY and CDR2 SVGAGI. Between the trimmed V and J ends, which lost 6 bases and 6 bases, there was a span of 18 bases. The CDR3 totals 15 residues. DNA of the CDR3: TGTGCCAGCAGGCGGGACCAAGTGGGTCTCAATGAGCAGTTCTTC. Translating gives CASRRDQVGLNEQFF.

The chain joins TRBV10-3 to TRBJ2-5, with TRBD1 as a possible D gene (5 bases). The CDR3 runs to 14 residues. With 0 bases removed from V and 1 base from J, the gap between germline ends came to 6 bases. Germline CDR1 ENHRY, CDR2 SYGVKD. Written as DNA, the CDR3 is TGTGCCATCAGTGAGTCCACAGGCCAAGAGACCCAGTACTTC. Amino acids: CAISESTGQETQYF.

The rearrangement uses TRBV19 and TRBJ1-1; D remains unclear. Trimming cost V 6 bases and J 1 base, with 12 bases left between them. Germline V gives CDR1 LNHDA, CDR2 SQIVND (reference sequence). The CDR3 length is 14 residues. The CDR3 loop reads CASRVLNRNTEAFF. CDR3 DNA: TGTGCCAGTAGGGTTCTGAATAGGAACACTGAAGCTTTCTTT.

The genes are TRBV18 and TRBJ2-3; the match to TRBD1 covers 8 bases. Losses at the gene ends were 3 bases for V and 5 bases for J; bases not matched to a gene: 7. Germline lookup yields CDR1 KGHSH and CDR2 LQKENI. The CDR3 sequence is 15 residues long. The CDR3, as DNA: TGTGCCAGCTCACCCCCCAGGGGGCGAGGAGATACGCAGTATTTT. It translates to CASSPPRGRGDTQYF.

This rearrangement joins TRBV5-4 to TRBJ2-7; maybe TRBD1 (6 bases). Germline V lookup: CDR1 SGHNT, CDR2 YYREEE (reference sequence). The V gene lost 5 bases and the J gene lost 4 bases, with 19 bases spanning the gap. The CDR3 contains 15 residues. CDR3 amino acids: CASSDQGQYSYEQYF. The CDR3 DNA reads TGTGCCAGCAGTGATCAGGGGCAGTATTCTTACGAGCAGTACTTC.

This clone was observed a handful of times. The chain recombines TRBV4-2 with TRBJ1-6, with D unclear. Germline CDR1 is LGHNA and CDR2 is YNFKEQ. V was shortened by 7 bases and J by 0 bases, with 7 bases between the two germline ends. The CDR3 length is 14 residues. The CDR3 nucleotides read TGTGCCAGCACCCAGAGCTCCTATAATTCACCCCTCCACTTT. Translated: CASTQSSYNSPLHF.